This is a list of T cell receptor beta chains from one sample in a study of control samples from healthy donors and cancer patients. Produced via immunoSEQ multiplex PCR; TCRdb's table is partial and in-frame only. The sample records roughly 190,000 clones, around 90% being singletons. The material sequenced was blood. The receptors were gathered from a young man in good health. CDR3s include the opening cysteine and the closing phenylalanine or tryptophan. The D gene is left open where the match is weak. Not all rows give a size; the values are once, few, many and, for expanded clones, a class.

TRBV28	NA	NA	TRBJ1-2	TGTGCCGCGGGAGGGTTTCCTCGGGGCTACACCTTC	CAAGGFPRGYTF
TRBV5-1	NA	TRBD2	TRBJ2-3	TGCGCCAGCAGTCTAGGGAGCGGGGCCCTAACTAGCACAGATACGCAGTATTTT	CASSLGSGALTSTDTQYF
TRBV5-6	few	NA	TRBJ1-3	TGTGCCAGCAGCTTGCAAGGGGGGCCCGGCTCTGGAAACACCATATATTTT	CASSLQGGPGSGNTIYF
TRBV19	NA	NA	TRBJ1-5	TGTGCCAGTAGTATAGGTGTGGGGGTCCCCAATCAGCCCCAGCATTTT	CASSIGVGVPNQPQHF
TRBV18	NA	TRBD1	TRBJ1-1	TGTGCCAGCTCACCGACCGCTGGACAGGGGGCTGGCACTGAAGCTTTCTTT	CASSPTAGQGAGTEAFF
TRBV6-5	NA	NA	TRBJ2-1	TGTGCCAGCCAGGGGGGTGAGCAGTTCTTC	CASQGGEQFF
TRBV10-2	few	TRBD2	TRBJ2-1	TGCGCCAGCTCCGGCGGGGGGGCCTACAATGAGCAGTTCTTC	CASSGGGAYNEQFF
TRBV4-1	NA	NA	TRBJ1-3	TGCGCCAGCAGCCAAGGATTCAACACCATATATTTT	CASSQGFNTIYF
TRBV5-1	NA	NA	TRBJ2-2	TGCGCCAGCGCACTTTGGACAGTGAACACCGGGGAGCTGTTTTTT	CASALWTVNTGELFF
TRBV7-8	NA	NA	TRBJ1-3	TGTGCCAGCAGCGGCAGGGTAACCGGAAACACCATATATTTT	CASSGRVTGNTIYF
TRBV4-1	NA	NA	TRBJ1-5	TGCGCCAGCAGCCAAGTCAAGTGTCAGCCCCAGCATTTT	CASSQVKCQPQHF
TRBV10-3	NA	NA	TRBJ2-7	TGTGCCATCAGTGTTCCGGGACAAGACGAGCAGTACTTC	CAISVPGQDEQYF
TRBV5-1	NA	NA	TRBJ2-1	TGCGCCAGCAGCATCTCCGGGGGAAACAATGAGCAGTTCTTC	CASSISGGNNEQFF
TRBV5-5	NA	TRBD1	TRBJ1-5	TGTGCCAGCAGTCCGACAGGGGGCGCCTCTCAGCCCCAGCATTTT	CASSPTGGASQPQHF
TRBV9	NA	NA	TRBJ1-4	TGTGCCAGCAGCCCCCCGGGAACAACTAATGAAAAACTGTTTTTT	CASSPPGTTNEKLFF
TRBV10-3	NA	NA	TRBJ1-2	TGTGCCATCAGTGTTGCGGGGAGGGATGGCTACACCTTC	CAISVAGRDGYTF
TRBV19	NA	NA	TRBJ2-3	TGTGCCAGTAGTGTCCTAGCGCGGGCCTCAGCAGATACGCAGTATTTT	CASSVLARASADTQYF
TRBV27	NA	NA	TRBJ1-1	TGTGCCAGCAGTCCAGGGGTTTACACTGAAGCTTTCTTT	CASSPGVYTEAFF
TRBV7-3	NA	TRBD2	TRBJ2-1	TGTGCCAGCAGCCGGACTAGCGGGGGCCTCAATGAGCAGTTCTTC	CASSRTSGGLNEQFF
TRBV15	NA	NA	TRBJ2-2	TGTGCCACCAGCAGAGGCTTAGGGGGGAGTGGCACCGGGGAGCTGTTTTTT	CATSRGLGGSGTGELFF